These 15 T cell receptor beta chains came from one sample sequenced in a study of T cell responses to AZD1222 COVID-19 vaccine. Produced via immunoSEQ multiplex PCR; TCRdb's table is partial and in-frame only. The data show some 170,000 clones, with 90% to 95% seen just once and around 1% held by the top ten. Specimen: peripheral blood, collected 28 days after the second dose of the MenACWY control vaccine. The receptors originated from an adult who received the MenACWY meningococcal vaccine as a control.

The chain carries TRBV10-1 and TRBJ2-7; no clear D gene. V dropped 11 bases and J dropped 6 bases, with 17 bases sitting between them. This CDR3 is built from 12 residues. The germline CDR1 and CDR2 sequences are WNHNN and SYGVQD (reference sequence). CDR3 protein: CARFVWAVEQYF. The CDR3 DNA is TGCGCCCGGTTTGTCTGGGCTGTCGAGCAGTACTTC.

This chain joins TRBV4-1 and TRBJ1-4, with D unclear. CDR1 is MGHRA and CDR2 is YSYEKL in the germline V gene. Trimming cost V 5 bases and J 0 bases, with 10 bases left between them. The CDR3 consists of 15 residues. CDR3 residues: CASSLSRTTNEKLFF. CDR3 nucleotides: TGCGCCAGCAGCTTATCGCGAACAACTAATGAAAAACTGTTTTTT.

The chain carries TRBV6-5 and TRBJ1-2; 7 bases are shared with TRBD1. The trim removed 6 bases at V and 7 bases at J, leaving 8 bases unmatched. The V gene's germline CDR1 is MNHEY and CDR2 SVGAGI. CDR3 size: 13 residues. The CDR3 region has the DNA TGTGCCAGCAGGCCGAGACAGGGCGGTGGCTACACCTTC. Translated, it gives CASRPRQGGGYTF.

The chain carries TRBV6-5 and TRBJ2-1; the D call may be TRBD1 or TRBD2 (5 bases each). Trimming took off 8 bases at V and 7 bases at J, with 12 bases between the two ends. The CDR3 extends over 12 amino acids. Germline CDR1 reads MNHEY; CDR2 reads SVGAGI. CDR3 loop: CASQRGRNEQFF. The DNA of the CDR3 is TGTGCCAGCCAGAGGGGTAGGAATGAGCAGTTCTTC.

The chain links TRBV6-2 or TRBV6-3 to TRBJ2-6; D possibly corresponds to TRBD1 (6 bases). CDR3 size: 15 residues. The V gene lost 6 bases and the J gene lost 0 bases, with 9 bases spanning the gap. Germline V lookup: CDR1 MNHEY, CDR2 SVGEGT. The CDR3: CASSRDNSGANVLTF. The CDR3 DNA follows: TGTGCCAGCAGCAGGGACAACTCTGGGGCCAACGTCCTGACTTTC.

As concerns this clone: At one end, the junction sequence differs from germline, possibly due to a read error. CDR3 DNA sequence: TGTGCCAGTAGTAACAGCCCGGGGGGGCTGTTTTTT. Amino acids: CASSNSPGGLFF. This chain links TRBV19 with TRBJ2-2; 7 bases align to TRBD2. From germline, CDR1 is LNHDA and CDR2 SQIVND (reference sequence). The CDR3 sequence is 12 residues long.

This chain uses TRBV12-3 or TRBV12-4 with TRBJ2-1; 7 bases fit TRBD2. With 5 bases clipped from V and 10 bases from J, the junction kept 2 bases outside the gene matches. This CDR3 spans 11 amino acids. Here the CDR3 reads CASSAGEEQFF. CDR3 nucleotide sequence: TGTGCCAGCAGTGCGGGGGAAGAGCAGTTCTTC.

The V gene is TRBV3-1 (or the pseudogene TRBV3-2), the J gene TRBJ1-2, with D possibly being TRBD1 (6 bases). Trimming took off 8 bases at V and 2 bases at J, with 15 bases between the two ends. This CDR3 region has 14 residues. The germline CDR1 and CDR2 sequences are LGHDT and YNNKEL (reference sequence). The CDR3 sequence: CASGGPGENYGYTF. The DNA for the CDR3 is TGTGCCAGCGGGGGCCCAGGGGAAAACTATGGCTACACCTTC.

The genes are TRBV20-1 and TRBJ2-7; D possibly corresponds to TRBD2 (6 bases). This CDR3 has 11 amino acids. Germline CDR1 reads DFQATT; CDR2 reads SNEGSKA (reference sequence). With 3 bases removed from V and 6 bases from J, the gap between germline ends came to 9 bases. CDR3 sequence (DNA): TGCAGTGCTAGGGGGACTCTCGAGCAGTACTTC. Encoded protein: CSARGTLEQYF.

The chain combines TRBV7-9 with TRBJ2-3; TRBD2 matches at 11 bases. The CDR3 runs to 16 residues. Germline assignment: CDR1 SEHNR and CDR2 FQNEAQ (reference sequence). V shed 3 bases, J shed 0 bases, and the junction held 2 bases outside the gene matches. In DNA, the CDR3 is TGTGCCAGCAGCTTGGGACTAGCGGACAGCACAGATACGCAGTATTTT. This codes for CASSLGLADSTDTQYF.

The chain joins TRBV28 to TRBJ2-1, with 10 bases that match TRBD2. Looked up from germline, CDR1 is MDHEN and CDR2 is SYDVKM. CDR3 size: 13 residues. Trimming removed 7 bases from V and 6 bases from J; junction bases left unmatched: 3. The DNA of the CDR3 is TGTGCCAGCAAAGCGGGGGGGTTCAATGAGCAGTTCTTC. Protein: CASKAGGFNEQFF.

J is TRBJ1-5 and V is TRBV9; TRBD1 might be the D (5 bases). The germline CDR1 and CDR2 sequences are SGDLS and YYNGEE. The CDR3 length is 14 residues. The V and J ends lost 4 bases and 5 bases respectively, with 13 bases between them. CDR3 in DNA: TGTGCCAGCAGCCTTTACGGGGGAGATCAGCCCCAGCATTTT. It specifies CASSLYGGDQPQHF.

This sequence joins TRBV5-1 and TRBJ1-1; D remains unclear. The CDR3 has 15 amino acids. The V end was cut by 0 bases, the J end by 0 bases, with 9 bases between. Germline lookup yields CDR1 SGHRS and CDR2 YFSETQ. CDR3: CASSLGGLMNTEAFF. DNA of the CDR3: TGCGCCAGCAGCTTGGGAGGACTAATGAACACTGAAGCTTTCTTT. The full variable domain, with the rest looked up from reference TRBV5-1 and TRBJ1-1, is KAGVTQTPRYLIKTRGQQVTLSCSPISGHRSVSWYQQTPGQGLQFLFEYFSETQRNKGNFPGRFSGRQFSNSRSEMNVSTLELGDSALYLCASSLGGLMNTEAFFGQGTRLTVV.

The rearrangement uses TRBV30 and TRBJ1-1; D is possibly TRBD1 (6 bases). Trimming shortened V by 4 bases and J by 9 bases, and 18 bases separated the two germline ends. The CDR3 covers 13 residues. Germline values: CDR1 GTSNPN, CDR2 SVGIG (reference sequence). CDR3 bases: TGTGCCTGGATCTTGCGGGGGCACTATAAAGCTTTCTTT. Its protein is CAWILRGHYKAFF.

The chain uses TRBV19 and TRBJ2-2; D may be TRBD1 (5 bases). The germline V gene encodes CDR1 LNHDA and CDR2 SQIVND (reference sequence). This CDR3 has 16 residues. The V end lost 3 bases, the J end lost 6 bases, and 17 bases lay between the germline ends. CDR3 coding DNA: TGTGCCAGTAGTATTGGGCAGGGTGAAGTGGCCGGGGAGCTGTTTTTT. Translation gives CASSIGQGEVAGELFF.